The next 30 T cell receptor beta chains were all read from a single sample in a study of blood T cells in healthy people across ages. The second PCR ran about 6 to 11 cycles with a sample-barcoded 5' primer and J-beta primers. TCRdb re-derived calls from the 5' RACE reads in MiXCR, one entry per CDR3 protein. The data contain about 800,000 distinct CDR3 sequences, around a quarter of them seen just once; the ten biggest clones take up approximately 3.7%. This sample also appeared in a second study, on T cells of mothers and their children.

The sample comprised blood. Receptors were obtained from a boy under 18 in good health.

The table lists this clonotype with a few counts. The chain carries TRBV4-3 and TRBJ2-3; D not resolved. Trimming took off 3 bases at V and 4 bases at J, with 14 bases between the two ends. The CDR3 runs to 15 residues. Germline lookup yields CDR1 LGHNA and CDR2 YSLEER. The CDR3 loop reads CASSQISRAPDTQYF. CDR3 nucleotides: TGCGCCAGCAGCCAGATAAGCCGGGCCCCAGATACGCAGTATTTT.

This clonotype was recorded a few times. This rearrangement joins TRBV20-1 to TRBJ2-2; 7 nucleotides align to TRBD1. The V segment lost 5 bases and the J segment 4 bases; nucleotides outside the gene matches: 7. This CDR3 contains 14 residues. CDR1 is DFQATT, CDR2 SNEGSKA, per germline (reference sequence). The CDR3 is CSARDSISTGELFF. CDR3 nucleotides: TGCAGTGCTCGGGACAGTATAAGCACCGGGGAGCTGTTTTTT.

The V call is TRBV6-5, the J call TRBJ1-4, with D unresolved. The CDR3 spans 14 residues. The V gene's germline CDR1 is MNHEY and CDR2 SVGAGI. The V gene lost 6 bases and the J gene lost 3 bases, with 11 bases spanning the gap. DNA for the CDR3: TGTGCCAGCAGGGTCGAGGCTTCTAATGAAAAACTGTTTTTT. Translated: CASRVEASNEKLFF.

This chain links TRBV7-9 with TRBJ2-7, with a tentative D call TRBD2 (7 bases). CDR1 and CDR2 from the germline V gene are SEHNR and FQNEAQ (reference sequence). The CDR3 is 15 residues long. Trimming stripped 5 bases from V and 3 bases from J, with 17 bases between. In nucleotides, the CDR3 is TGTGCCAGCAGCCCCCCCGGGGGGCAGCACTACGAGCAGTACTTC. Protein sequence: CASSPPGGQHYEQYF.

This clonotype was seen ten or more times. This chain uses TRBV21-1 with TRBJ2-1; TRBD1, the table's D call, lacks a check against the DNA. TRBV21-1 is marked as a pseudogene. CDR3 length: 16 amino acids. The CDR3 coding sequence is TGTGCCAGCAGCAAAGCGACAGGGGGCCCCCAAAATGAGCAGTTCTTC. This codes for CASSKATGGPQNEQFF.

The V gene is TRBV4-2, the J gene TRBJ2-1, with 8 bases identical to TRBD1. Trimming cost V 1 base and J 2 bases; bases outside gene matches: 4. Looked up from germline, CDR1 is LGHNA and CDR2 is YNFKEQ. CDR3 size: 16 residues. CDR3 protein: CASSQGRGQAYNEQFF. The DNA for the CDR3 is TGTGCCAGCAGCCAAGGAAGGGGACAGGCCTACAATGAGCAGTTCTTC.

This clonotype came up a few times. The rearrangement joins TRBV4-1 to TRBJ1-1; 7 bases align to TRBD1. The germline gives CDR1 MGHRA, CDR2 YSYEKL. The length of the CDR3 is 13 residues. The junction had 1 base not matched to a gene; V was cut back by 2 bases and J by 4 bases. The CDR3 DNA is TGCGCCAGCAGCCAAACAGGGGTCACTGAAGCTTTCTTT. This translates into CASSQTGVTEAFF.

This clonotype was observed a few times. This rearrangement joins TRBV2 to TRBJ2-5; 10 bases align to TRBD2. Germline assignment: CDR1 SNHLY and CDR2 FYNNEI. After removal of 6 bases from V and 1 base from J, the junction contained 8 bases not matched to a gene. The CDR3 loop spans 16 amino acids. The CDR3 region is CASRVSSGGLQETQYF. CDR3 coding DNA: TGTGCCAGCAGGGTTTCTAGCGGGGGCCTCCAAGAGACCCAGTACTTC.

This sequence joins TRBV20-1 and TRBJ2-3; D gene unclear. This CDR3 comprises 14 residues. V dropped 0 bases and J dropped 0 bases, with 7 bases sitting between them. The germline gives CDR1 DFQATT, CDR2 SNEGSKA (reference sequence). CDR3 protein: CSAREPASTDTQYF. The DNA of the CDR3 is TGCAGTGCTAGAGAACCGGCTAGCACAGATACGCAGTATTTT.

The chain uses TRBV9 and TRBJ2-5, with TRBD2 as a possible D gene (6 bases). Judging by the DNA end, TRBJ2-1 fits better; the J call may be wrong. Germline V gene data show CDR1 as SGDLS and CDR2 as YYNGEE. CDR3 length equals 13 residues. CDR3 region: CASSVAGEDEQFF. The CDR3 nucleotides are TGTGCCAGCAGCGTAGCGGGAGAGGATGAGCAGTTCTTC.

This clonotype was detected only a few times. The V and J genes are TRBV20-1 and TRBJ2-7; 7 positions match TRBD1. Germline trimming cut 0 bases from V and 2 bases from J; bases unmatched to any gene: 4. The CDR3 sequence is 14 residues long. Germline-derived CDR1 and CDR2 are DFQATT and SNEGSKA (reference sequence). For the CDR3, the DNA is TGCAGTGCTAGAGATCTTAGGGGGCCCTACGAGCAGTACTTC. This sequence encodes CSARDLRGPYEQYF.

This chain uses TRBV5-1 with TRBJ1-4; D perhaps matches TRBD1 (6 bases). The length of the CDR3 is 15 residues. V lost 4 bases and J 5 bases, leaving 15 bases between the germline ends. Germline V CDR1 and CDR2: SGHRS, YFSETQ. Here the CDR3 DNA reads TGCGCCAGCAGCCTTCAGACAGGCTCGAATGAAAAACTGTTTTTT. Encoded protein: CASSLQTGSNEKLFF.

This clonotype showed up just a few times. V is TRBV20-1 and J is TRBJ2-7; 12 positions agree with TRBD2. Per the germline V gene, CDR1 is DFQATT and CDR2 is SNEGSKA (reference sequence). The V gene end was trimmed by 8 bases and the J gene end by 1 base; junction bases not matched to a gene: 9. This CDR3 spans 15 amino acids. Written as DNA, the CDR3 is TGCAGTCGAACGACTAGCGGGAGAGGGTCCTACGAGCAGTACTTC. It codes for CSRTTSGRGSYEQYF.

The CDR3 is CSARGLMREAPLNEQFF. The CDR3 coding sequence is TGCAGTGCTAGAGGTTTGATGCGGGAGGCCCCTCTCAATGAGCAGTTCTTC. The chain links TRBV20-1 to TRBJ2-1; 8 positions match TRBD2. V dropped 1 base and J dropped 6; count of bases not matched to a gene: 14. Germline V gene data show CDR1 as DFQATT and CDR2 as SNEGSKA (reference sequence). The CDR3 contains 17 residues.

There are a few counts of this clonotype. The genes are TRBV2 and TRBJ1-2; D unclear. Germline V lookup: CDR1 SNHLY, CDR2 FYNNEI. Trimming removed 6 bases from V and 4 bases from J, with 9 bases in between. The CDR3 is made up of 12 amino acids. CDR3: CASRGDLYGYTF. Written as DNA, the CDR3 is TGTGCCAGCAGAGGCGACCTCTATGGCTACACCTTC. Full variable domain (outside the CDR3, taken from reference TRBV2 and TRBJ1-2): EPEVTQTPSHQVTQMGQEVILRCVPISNHLYFYWYRQILGQKVEFLVSFYNNEISEKSEIFDDQFSVERPDGSNFTLKIRSTKLEDSAMYFCASRGDLYGYTFGSGTRLTVV.

The V and J genes are TRBV21-1 and TRBJ2-5; TRBD1 is taken as the D call from the table, unchecked against the DNA. TRBV21-1 is deemed a pseudogene. This CDR3 region has 15 residues. CDR3 in DNA: TGTGCCAGCAGCAAAGAATACAGCCGGGGGGAGACCCAGTACTTC. Amino acids: CASSKEYSRGETQYF.

This clonotype has a handful of counts. V and J are TRBV6-1 and TRBJ2-5; 8 nucleotides align to TRBD1. Matching the DNA end better, TRBJ2-7 makes the J call doubtful. The length of the CDR3 is 15 residues. The germline CDR1 and CDR2 sequences are MNHNS and SASEGT. The CDR3 loop reads CASSEGQGTTYEQYF. The CDR3, as DNA: TGTGCCAGCAGTGAAGGACAGGGGACCACCTACGAGCAGTACTTC.

This clonotype was detected a few times. The chain links TRBV5-1 to TRBJ2-5; D is possibly TRBD1 or TRBD2 (5 bases each). The J call may be faulty, since TRBJ2-1 better matches the DNA end. The germline gives CDR1 SGHRS, CDR2 YFSETQ. The length of the CDR3 is 17 residues. The CDR3 is CASSLVQDSRTGNEQFF. In DNA, the CDR3 is TGCGCCAGCAGCTTGGTTCAAGACAGTCGGACGGGGAATGAGCAGTTCTTC.

The V and J genes are TRBV6-7 and TRBJ1-4; 7 bases match TRBD1. TRBV6-7 is filed as an ORF, its function uncertain. The length of the CDR3 is 16 residues. The V and J ends lost 2 bases and 4 bases, in that order; junction bases with no gene match: 7. The CDR3 region is CASSYPEQGSNEKLFF. CDR3 DNA: TGTGCCAGCAGTTACCCGGAACAGGGGAGTAATGAAAAACTGTTTTTT.

V usage is TRBV27 and J usage is TRBJ2-7; D not certain. This CDR3 has 14 amino acids. V lost 5 bases and J 7 bases, leaving 18 bases between the germline ends. CDR1 MNHEY and CDR2 SMNVEV come from the germline V gene (reference sequence). The CDR3 loop reads CASSPSRELFEQYF. The CDR3 DNA reads TGTGCCAGCAGTCCTTCAAGGGAACTATTTGAGCAGTACTTC.

The V gene is TRBV20-1, the J gene TRBJ2-7, with 10 bases that match TRBD2. The germline CDR1 and CDR2 sequences are DFQATT and SNEGSKA (reference sequence). V lost 4 bases, J lost 12 bases, and 12 bases stayed unmatched. This CDR3 comprises 13 residues. CDR3 sequence (DNA): TGCAGTGCTAAAACTAGCGGGGCACTCCATGGGTACTTC. Protein: CSAKTSGALHGYF.

This clonotype was picked up a small number of times. The V and J genes are TRBV5-5 and TRBJ2-2, with 9 bases that match TRBD1. Trimming cost V 4 bases and J 3 bases; bases outside gene matches: 10. The CDR3 length is 17 residues. The germline V gene has CDR1 SGHKS and CDR2 YYEKEE (reference sequence). CDR3 residues: CASSIPGTGSDTGELFF. The DNA for the CDR3 is TGTGCCAGCAGCATCCCCGGGACAGGGTCGGACACCGGGGAGCTGTTTTTT. Full variable domain (rest looked up from reference TRBV5-5 and TRBJ2-2): DAGVTQSPTHLIKTRGQQVTLRCSPISGHKSVSWYQQVLGQGPQFIFQYYEKEERGRGNFPDRFSARQFPNYSSELNVNALLLGDSALYLCASSIPGTGSDTGELFFGEGSRLTVL.

This clonotype has a handful of counts. The chain joins TRBV12-3 or TRBV12-4 to TRBJ2-7; no definite D call. CDR3 size: 14 residues. V lost 1 base and J lost 5, with 12 bases in between. CDR3 sequence: CASSLEDRPHEQYF. CDR3 DNA: TGTGCCAGCAGTTTAGAGGACCGTCCACACGAGCAGTACTTC.

This clonotype was seen a few times. The rearrangement joins TRBV24-1 to TRBJ1-1; a possible D gene is TRBD1 (6 bases). Germline assignment: CDR1 KGHDR and CDR2 SFDVKD. This CDR3 has 14 residues. Trimming removed 4 bases at V and 1 base at J, with 9 bases between. CDR3 residues: CATSEAGENTEAFF. DNA for the CDR3: TGTGCCACCAGTGAGGCAGGGGAGAACACTGAAGCTTTCTTT.

This clonotype was seen a few times. The V call is TRBV28, the J call TRBJ1-6; 7 bases are shared with TRBD1. The CDR3 is made up of 15 amino acids. With 10 bases clipped from V and 17 bases from J, the junction kept 23 bases outside the gene matches. CDR1 and CDR2 from the germline V gene are MDHEN and SYDVKM. CDR3 sequence (DNA): TGTGCCATATCCTCCCCGGGGACAGTTGAGAATGAGGTCCACTTT. As protein: CAISSPGTVENEVHF.

The chain carries TRBV3-1 and TRBJ2-7; D is ambiguous. The CDR3 has 13 residues. With 2 bases removed from V and 5 bases from J, the gap between germline ends came to 10 bases. Germline V gene data show CDR1 as LGHDT and CDR2 as YNNKEL (reference sequence). This CDR3 reads CASSQITAHEQYF. CDR3 nucleotides: TGTGCCAGCAGCCAAATTACAGCCCACGAGCAGTACTTC.

This clonotype appeared a few times. J is TRBJ1-1 and V is TRBV6-2 or TRBV6-3, with TRBD1 identical over 10 bases. The length of the CDR3 is 16 residues. V shed 2 bases, J shed 1 base, and the junction held 4 bases outside the gene matches. Per the germline V gene, CDR1 is MNHEY and CDR2 is SVGEGT. CDR3 sequence reads: CASSYLRTGGNTEAFF. CDR3 DNA: TGTGCCAGCAGTTACCTCCGGACAGGGGGGAACACTGAAGCTTTCTTT.

About this clonotype: The junction departs from the called germline gene at one end, perhaps through a read error. The chain carries TRBV7-2 and TRBJ1-2; TRBD1 is a possible D gene (5 bases). Germline V CDR1 and CDR2: SGHTA, FQGNSA. The CDR3 covers 12 residues. DNA of the CDR3: TGTGCCCGCAGGGACGAGGACTATGGCTACGCCTTC. Translating it yields CARRDEDYGYAF.

This clonotype was counted between two and nine times. This chain uses TRBV6-2 or TRBV6-3 with TRBJ1-2; maybe TRBD1 (5 bases). The CDR3 length is 13 residues. V was shortened by 6 bases and J by 2 bases, with 10 bases between the two germline ends. Germline CDR1 MNHEY, CDR2 SVGEGT. The CDR3 DNA is TGTGCCAGCAGCTGGTGGGACAACTATGGCTACACCTTC. Protein: CASSWWDNYGYTF.

The sample holds a few counts of this clonotype. The chain combines TRBV9 with TRBJ1-2; 9 bases are shared with TRBD1. Per germline, CDR1 SGDLS and CDR2 YYNGEE. V dropped 3 bases and J dropped 7; count of bases not matched to a gene: 4. The CDR3 loop spans 13 amino acids. The CDR3, as DNA: TGTGCCAGCAGCGCGGGACAGGGTAGTGGCTACACCTTC. It is translated as CASSAGQGSGYTF.